This TCR beta chain is from a study of cytomegalovirus exposure and HLA in healthy donors. About the study: There were around 390 genotyped donors. Of these, 81% fell in the genetic ancestry cluster associated with self-reported Caucasian donors.

To note about this clone: Its antigen is unidentified.

Regarding the study as a whole: V- and J-gene trimming in TCR beta was tied to a missense DCLRE1C variant by an analysis performed later. Another analysis was done later, and it associated roughly 15,000 TCR beta sequences with HLA alleles at 0.05 false discovery rate. DRB1 showed the most TCR associations and HLA-C the fewest in a later analysis, as rates varied by HLA locus.

The PCR had 60 Vbeta and 13 Jbeta primers. Libraries were prepared by immunoSEQ multiplex PCR; TCRdb keeps only in-frame clonotypes and omits some of them. The sample consists of some 150,000 clones, roughly 9.7% of them appearing once. CDR1 and CDR2 from the germline V gene are MDHEN and SYDVKM. The trim removed 4 bases at V and 4 bases at J, leaving 9 bases unmatched. The CDR3 extends over 15 amino acids. The rearrangement joins TRBV28 to TRBJ1-2, with 7 bases identical to TRBD1. The receptor was isolated from a man in his fifties or sixties in good health and CMV-seronegative. The specimen was PBMCs. CDR3 sequence (DNA): TGTGCCAGCAGTTCACTACCGACAGGGACCTATGGCTACACCTTC. It codes for CASSSLPTGTYGYTF.